These 20 T cell receptor beta chains were all obtained from the same sample, sequenced in a study of T cell responses to AZD1222 COVID-19 vaccine. TCRdb keeps only in-frame clones here, not all; method: immunoSEQ multiplex PCR. The sample lists 90,000 to 120,000 clones, roughly 87% occurring once. The specimen comprised peripheral blood, sampled 28 days after the second AZD1222 dose. These TCRs come from an adult who received the AZD1222 COVID-19 vaccine.

The rearrangement links TRBV7-3 to TRBJ2-1, with TRBD2 matching over 10 bases. Germline assignment: CDR1 SGHTA and CDR2 FQGTGA. J gave up 4 bases and V 4 bases, and 4 bases lay outside the gene matches. There are 15 residues in the CDR3. CDR3 sequence reads: CASSSGTSDYNEQFF. As DNA, the CDR3 is TGTGCCAGCAGCTCCGGGACTAGCGATTACAATGAGCAGTTCTTC.

The chain carries TRBV5-4 and TRBJ1-6; 9 nucleotides agree with TRBD1. The V gene end was trimmed by 3 bases and the J gene end by 6 bases; junction bases not matched to a gene: 4. The CDR3 loop spans 15 amino acids. Germline-derived CDR1 and CDR2 are SGHNT and YYREEE (reference sequence). CDR3 sequence reads: CASSSRQGVNSPLHF. The CDR3 DNA follows: TGTGCCAGCAGCTCTAGACAGGGGGTTAATTCACCCCTCCACTTT.

The rearrangement links TRBV6-5 to TRBJ2-7, with 7 bases aligning to TRBD1. Per the germline V gene, CDR1 is MNHEY and CDR2 is SVGAGI. V shed 4 bases and J 0 bases; nucleotides not matched to a gene: 6. The CDR3 contains 15 residues. CDR3 sequence: CASSSGQASSYEQYF. DNA of the CDR3: TGTGCCAGCAGTTCCGGACAGGCATCCTCCTACGAGCAGTACTTC.

The rearrangement uses TRBV14 and TRBJ1-2; D may be TRBD1 (6 bases). This CDR3 spans 12 amino acids. V was pared by 6 bases and J by 7 bases, with 12 bases between. Germline V gives CDR1 SGHDN, CDR2 FVKESK. The CDR3 reads CASSSNRVGYTF. The CDR3 coding sequence is TGTGCCAGCAGTTCAAACAGGGTTGGCTACACCTTC.

The chain carries TRBV11-2 and TRBJ1-3; D uncertain. This CDR3 is 14 amino acids long. Germline loops: CDR1 SGHAT, CDR2 FQNNGV. V was shortened by 6 bases and J by 1 base, with 10 bases between the two germline ends. CDR3 in amino acids: CASSPGMSGNTIYF. CDR3 bases: TGTGCCAGCAGTCCGGGGATGTCTGGAAACACCATATATTTT. Full variable domain (outside the CDR3, taken from reference TRBV11-2 and TRBJ1-3): EAGVAQSPRYKIIEKRQSVAFWCNPISGHATLYWYQQILGQGPKLLIQFQNNGVVDDSQLPKDRFSAERLKGVDSTLKIQPAKLEDSAVYLCASSPGMSGNTIYFGEGSWLTVV.

This clone was seen a single time. V gene TRBV4-1 combines with J gene TRBJ2-2; D might be TRBD1 or TRBD2, each matching 6 bases. Per the germline V gene, CDR1 is MGHRA and CDR2 is YSYEKL. V gave up 1 base and J gave up 4 bases, with 10 bases separating them. The CDR3 length is 15 residues. The CDR3 is CASSQVQGGTGELFF. The CDR3 DNA is TGCGCCAGCAGCCAAGTACAGGGAGGCACCGGGGAGCTGTTTTTT.

The chain carries TRBV7-9 and TRBJ1-2, with 7 positions matching TRBD1. The CDR3 loop spans 13 amino acids. The germline gives CDR1 SEHNR, CDR2 FQNEAQ (reference sequence). The CDR3: CAFVGGSGYGYTF. CDR3 bases: TGTGCGTTCGTAGGGGGCTCGGGCTATGGCTACACCTTC.

This chain links TRBV7-8 with TRBJ2-2; D uncertain. Germline V gene lookup returns CDR1 SGHVS and CDR2 FQNEAQ. The CDR3 runs to 16 residues. Deletions cut 3 bases from V and 0 bases from J, with 11 bases between. DNA for the CDR3: TGTGCCAGCAGCTTGAGAGTCTTCGCGAACACCGGGGAGCTGTTTTTT. Residues: CASSLRVFANTGELFF.

V and J are TRBV7-2 and TRBJ1-5, with a tentative D call TRBD1 (6 bases). The V gene's germline CDR1 is SGHTA and CDR2 FQGNSA. The V end was cut by 5 bases, the J end by 3 bases, with 11 bases between. The CDR3 spans 14 residues. CDR3 region: CASSLGGYNQPQHF. As DNA, the CDR3 is TGTGCCAGCAGCCTGGGGGGCTACAATCAGCCCCAGCATTTT.

This clone has a single count. This chain joins TRBV19 and TRBJ2-3, with 8 bases that match TRBD1. V dropped 7 bases and J dropped 2; count of bases not matched to a gene: 11. This CDR3 is built from 16 residues. The germline V gene has CDR1 LNHDA and CDR2 SQIVND (reference sequence). The CDR3 is CASMGSYRGTTDTQYF. In DNA form, the CDR3 reads TGTGCCAGTATGGGGAGTTACAGGGGGACCACAGATACGCAGTATTTT.

This clone was picked up one time. This rearrangement joins TRBV4-3 to TRBJ2-2; perhaps TRBD2 as D (5 bases). CDR1 is LGHNA and CDR2 is YSLEER in the germline V gene. The V end was cut by 1 base, the J end by 4 bases, with 7 bases between. The CDR3 runs to 14 residues. Here the CDR3 reads CASSQAEATGELFF. The CDR3, as DNA: TGCGCCAGCAGCCAAGCGGAGGCCACCGGGGAGCTGTTTTTT.

This chain joins TRBV11-2 and TRBJ1-2, with D perhaps TRBD1 (5 bases). The V gene's germline CDR1 is SGHAT and CDR2 FQNNGV. The CDR3 runs 15 residues. The germline V and J ends were trimmed by 5 bases and 3 bases, with 16 bases remaining between them. DNA for the CDR3: TGTGCCAGCAGCATCACCTCGACAGACGACTATGGCTACACCTTC. Amino acid sequence: CASSITSTDDYGYTF.

CDR3 amino acids: CASSSAGGRNNEQFF. CDR3 DNA: TGCGCCAGCAGCTCCGCCGGGGGGCGCAACAATGAGCAGTTCTTC. The rearrangement links TRBV4-1 to TRBJ2-1; the D gene is possibly TRBD2 (7 bases). The CDR3 contains 15 residues. CDR1 and CDR2 (germline): MGHRA, YSYEKL. Trimming left V 5 bases short and J 5 bases short, with 16 bases between.

This clone was observed a single time. The J gene is TRBJ2-1, the V gene TRBV7-8; TRBD2 agrees at 10 bases. The CDR3 has 15 amino acids. Germline V gene sequence: CDR1 SGHVS, CDR2 FQNEAQ. The V and J ends lost 3 bases and 3 bases, in that order; junction bases with no gene match: 2. The DNA of the CDR3 is TGTGCCAGCAGCTTTGTAGCGGGGGGCTACAATGAGCAGTTCTTC. Protein: CASSFVAGGYNEQFF.

The chain couples TRBV19 to TRBJ1-5; 9 bases match TRBD1. Germline CDR1 LNHDA, CDR2 SQIVND (reference sequence). The ends lost 7 bases at V and 2 bases at J; junction bases unmatched: 6. The CDR3 sequence is 15 residues long. DNA for the CDR3: TGTGCCAGTACCTCCTGGACAGGGGGCAATCAGCCCCAGCATTTT. It specifies CASTSWTGGNQPQHF.

This CDR3 reads CASNPGQNTEAFF. The CDR3, as DNA: TGTGCCAGCAACCCGGGACAGAACACTGAAGCTTTCTTT. The chain employs TRBV28 and TRBJ1-1; the D gene is possibly TRBD1 (6 bases). V lost 7 bases, J lost 1 base, and 10 bases lay in between. Per germline, CDR1 MDHEN and CDR2 SYDVKM. There are 13 residues in the CDR3.

This clone appeared once. The chain employs TRBV4-3 and TRBJ2-7; 8 bases are a match to TRBD1. Germline V gene sequence: CDR1 LGHNA, CDR2 YSLEER. The CDR3 sequence is 14 residues long. V dropped 0 bases and J dropped 2; count of bases not matched to a gene: 0. For the CDR3, the DNA is TGCGCCAGCAGCCAAGACAGGGGGCCCTACGAGCAGTACTTC. Translated, it gives CASSQDRGPYEQYF.

At least ten counts were recorded for this clone. This sequence joins TRBV7-9 and TRBJ1-1; no reliable D call. The CDR3 is made up of 14 amino acids. Between the trimmed V and J ends, which lost 2 bases and 0 bases, there was a span of 7 bases. Germline assignment: CDR1 SEHNR and CDR2 FQNEAQ (reference sequence). This CDR3 is CASSLSRLNTEAFF. The CDR3 nucleotides read TGTGCCAGCAGCTTATCCAGGCTGAACACTGAAGCTTTCTTT.

V usage is TRBV6-5 and J usage is TRBJ2-7; the match to TRBD1 covers 9 bases. CDR1 and CDR2 from the germline V gene are MNHEY and SVGAGI. Trimming at V came to 5 bases and at J to 4 bases, leaving 3 bases not matched to a gene. CDR3 size: 13 residues. In DNA, the CDR3 is TGTGCCAGCAGTCTCGGACAGGGGTACGAGCAGTACTTC. It specifies CASSLGQGYEQYF.

The chain combines TRBV14 with TRBJ1-2, with TRBD1 identical over 7 bases. J gave up 4 bases and V 4 bases, and 3 bases lay outside the gene matches. The V gene's germline CDR1 is SGHDN and CDR2 FVKESK. The CDR3 runs 13 residues. CDR3 DNA: TGTGCCAGCAGCCCAAGACAGGGCTATGGCTACACCTTC. It is translated as CASSPRQGYGYTF.